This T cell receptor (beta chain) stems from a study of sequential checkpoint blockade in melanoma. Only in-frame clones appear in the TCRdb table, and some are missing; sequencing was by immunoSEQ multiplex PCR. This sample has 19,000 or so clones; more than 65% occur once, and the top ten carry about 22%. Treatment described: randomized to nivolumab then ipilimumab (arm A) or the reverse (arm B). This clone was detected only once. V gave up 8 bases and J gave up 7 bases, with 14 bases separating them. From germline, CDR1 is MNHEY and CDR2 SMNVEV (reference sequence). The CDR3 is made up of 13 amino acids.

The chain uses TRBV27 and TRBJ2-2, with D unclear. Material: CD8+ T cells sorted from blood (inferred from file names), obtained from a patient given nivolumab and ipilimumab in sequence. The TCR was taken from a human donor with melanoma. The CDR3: CASSLFTGGELFF. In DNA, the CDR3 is TGTGCCAGCTCCTTATTTACGGGCGGGGAGCTGTTTTTT.